This TCR beta chain originates from a study of T cell responses to AZD1222 COVID-19 vaccine. On the study more broadly: Both about-4-week and about-12-week second-dose recipients were combined. Study observations and caveats: Vaccine-associated CD4 TCRs spanned spike, dominant at 160-218 and 743-854. Reportedly, nearly half of unique spike TCRs recognized epitopes outside B.1.351/B.1.1.7 mutations. Donors skewed white British and female; clonal diversity was possibly underestimated.

The repertoire was sequenced with immunoSEQ multiplex PCR; TCRdb's copy has only in-frame clones and lacks some. The sample shows approximately 130,000 clones, 90% of them seen only once. Germline assignment: CDR1 LNHDA and CDR2 SQIVND (reference sequence). Trimming cost V 5 bases and J 1 base; bases outside gene matches: 5. The CDR3 runs to 17 residues. About this clone itself: What it recognizes is unknown.

J is TRBJ2-6 and V is TRBV19; 10 bases are a match to TRBD2. The sample here was peripheral blood, taken on day 0 of AZD1222 vaccination. The source of this sequence is an adult in good health. The CDR3 here is CASSGLAGESGANVLTF. CDR3 DNA sequence: TGTGCCAGTAGTGGGCTAGCGGGAGAGTCTGGGGCCAACGTCCTGACTTTC. Drawing the rest from reference TRBV19 and TRBJ2-6, the complete variable domain is DGGITQSPKYLFRKEGQNVTLSCEQNLNHDAMYWYRQDPGQGLRLIYYSQIVNDFQKGDIAEGYSVSREKKESFPLTVTSAQKNPTAFYLCASSGLAGESGANVLTFGAGSRLTVL.